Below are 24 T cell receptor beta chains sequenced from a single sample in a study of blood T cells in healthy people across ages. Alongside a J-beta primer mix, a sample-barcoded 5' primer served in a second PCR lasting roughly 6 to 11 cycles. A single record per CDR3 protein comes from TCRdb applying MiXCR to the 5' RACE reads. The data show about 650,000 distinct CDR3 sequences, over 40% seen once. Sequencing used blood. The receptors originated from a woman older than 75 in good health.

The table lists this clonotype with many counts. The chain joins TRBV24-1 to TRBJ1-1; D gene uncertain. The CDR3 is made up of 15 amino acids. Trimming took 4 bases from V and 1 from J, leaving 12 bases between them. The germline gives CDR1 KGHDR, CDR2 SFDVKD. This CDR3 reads CATSDPTTGNTEAFF. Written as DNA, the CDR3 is TGTGCCACCAGTGACCCAACGACGGGGAACACTGAAGCTTTCTTT.

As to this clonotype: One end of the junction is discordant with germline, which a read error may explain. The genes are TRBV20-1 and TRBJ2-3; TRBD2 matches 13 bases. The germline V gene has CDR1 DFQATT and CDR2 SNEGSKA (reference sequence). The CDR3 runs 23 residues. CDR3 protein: CSARGTGTGTSGVRHVYGDTQYF. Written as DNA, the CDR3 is TGCAGTGCGAGAGGGACCGGCACCGGGACTAGCGGGGTCCGACATGTTTACGGGGATACGCAGTATTTT.

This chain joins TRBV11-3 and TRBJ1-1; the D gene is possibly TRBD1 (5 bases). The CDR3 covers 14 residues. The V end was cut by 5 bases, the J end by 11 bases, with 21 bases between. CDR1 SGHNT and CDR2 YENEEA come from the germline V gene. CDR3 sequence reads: CASSPRVGVKEAFF. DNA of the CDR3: TGTGCCAGCAGCCCCCGGGTAGGGGTCAAAGAGGCTTTCTTT.

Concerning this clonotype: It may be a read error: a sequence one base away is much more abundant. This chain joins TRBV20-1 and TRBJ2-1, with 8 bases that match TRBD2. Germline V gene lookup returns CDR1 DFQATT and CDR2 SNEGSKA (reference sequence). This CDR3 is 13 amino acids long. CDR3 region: CRAGLAARSEQFF. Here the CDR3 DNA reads TGCAGAGCAGGACTAGCCGCAAGGAGTGAGCAGTTCTTC.

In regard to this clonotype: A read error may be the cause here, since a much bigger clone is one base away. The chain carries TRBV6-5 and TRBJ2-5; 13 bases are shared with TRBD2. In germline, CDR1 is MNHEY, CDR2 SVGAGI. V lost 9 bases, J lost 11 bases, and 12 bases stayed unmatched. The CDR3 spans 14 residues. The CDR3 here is CASFRLAGGDEQYF. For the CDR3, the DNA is TGTGCCAGTTTTAGACTAGCGGGGGGTGATGAGCAGTACTTC.

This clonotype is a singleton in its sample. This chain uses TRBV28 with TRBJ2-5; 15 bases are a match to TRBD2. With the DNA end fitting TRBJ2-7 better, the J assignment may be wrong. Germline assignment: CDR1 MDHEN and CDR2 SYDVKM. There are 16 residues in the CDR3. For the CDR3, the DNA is TGTGCCAGCAACCAGGGGGGACTAGCGGGAGGTTACGAGCAGTACTTC. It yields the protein CASNQGGLAGGYEQYF.

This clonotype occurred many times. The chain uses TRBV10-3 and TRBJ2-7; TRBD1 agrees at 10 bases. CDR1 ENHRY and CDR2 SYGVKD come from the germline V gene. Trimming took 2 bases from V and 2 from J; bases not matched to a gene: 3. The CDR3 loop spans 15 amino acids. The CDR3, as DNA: TGTGCCATCAGTGAGGGAGGACAGGGGGCCTACGAGCAGTACTTC. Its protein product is CAISEGGQGAYEQYF.

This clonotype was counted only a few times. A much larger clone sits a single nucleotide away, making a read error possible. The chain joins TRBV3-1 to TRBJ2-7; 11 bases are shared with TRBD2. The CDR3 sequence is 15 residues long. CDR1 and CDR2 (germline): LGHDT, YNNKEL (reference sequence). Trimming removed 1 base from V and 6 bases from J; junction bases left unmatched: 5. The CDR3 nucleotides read TGTGCCAGCAGCCAAGTCGTGACTAGCGGGGCCGAGCAGTACTTC. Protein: CASSQVVTSGAEQYF.

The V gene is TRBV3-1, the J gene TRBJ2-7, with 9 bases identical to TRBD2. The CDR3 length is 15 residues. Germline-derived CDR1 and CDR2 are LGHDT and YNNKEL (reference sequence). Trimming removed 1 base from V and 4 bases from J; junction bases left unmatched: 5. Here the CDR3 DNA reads TGTGCCAGCAGCCAAGTGGCTAGCGGGGAGTACGAGCAGTACTTC. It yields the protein CASSQVASGEYEQYF.

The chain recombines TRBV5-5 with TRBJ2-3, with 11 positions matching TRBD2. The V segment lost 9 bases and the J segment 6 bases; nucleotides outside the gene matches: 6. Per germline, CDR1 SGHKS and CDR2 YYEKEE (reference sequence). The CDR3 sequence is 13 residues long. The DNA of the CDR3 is TGTGCCAACAGGTGGACTAGCGGGGATACGCAGTATTTT. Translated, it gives CANRWTSGDTQYF.

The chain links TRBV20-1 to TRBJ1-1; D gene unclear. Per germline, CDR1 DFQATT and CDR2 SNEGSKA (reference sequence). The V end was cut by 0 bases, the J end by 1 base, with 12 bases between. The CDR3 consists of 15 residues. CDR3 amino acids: CSARDWTRRNTEAFF. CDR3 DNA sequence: TGCAGTGCTAGAGATTGGACCAGACGGAACACTGAAGCTTTCTTT.

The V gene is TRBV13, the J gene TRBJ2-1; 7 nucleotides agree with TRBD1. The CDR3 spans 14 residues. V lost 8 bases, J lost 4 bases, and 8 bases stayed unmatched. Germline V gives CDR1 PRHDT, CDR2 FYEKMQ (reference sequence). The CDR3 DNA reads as TGTGCCAGCCTCTCGGACAGGACATACAATGAGCAGTTCTTC. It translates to CASLSDRTYNEQFF.

The CDR3 nucleotides read TGTGCCAGCAGCTCGCTAGCGGGAGGGCCCAGTGAGCAGTTCTTC. It codes for CASSSLAGGPSEQFF. The V and J genes are TRBV5-4 and TRBJ2-1; 12 bases align to TRBD2. V trimming: 3 bases; J trimming: 9 bases; junction bases outside the gene matches: 7. Germline V gene sequence: CDR1 SGHNT, CDR2 YYREEE (reference sequence). CDR3 length: 15 amino acids. Filled out from reference TRBV5-4 and TRBJ2-1, the complete variable domain reads ETGVTQSPTHLIKTRGQQVTLRCSSQSGHNTVSWYQQALGQGPQFIFQYYREEENGRGNFPPRFSGLQFPNYSSELNVNALELDDSALYLCASSSLAGGPSEQFFGPGTRLTVL.

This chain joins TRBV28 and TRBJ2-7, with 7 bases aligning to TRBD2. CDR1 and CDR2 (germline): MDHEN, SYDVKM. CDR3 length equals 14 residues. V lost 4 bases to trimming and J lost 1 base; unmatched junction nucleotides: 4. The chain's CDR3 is CASSSSAGSYEQYF. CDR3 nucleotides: TGTGCCAGCAGTTCCTCAGCGGGGTCCTACGAGCAGTACTTC. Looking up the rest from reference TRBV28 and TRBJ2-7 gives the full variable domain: DVKVTQSSRYLVKRTGEKVFLECVQDMDHENMFWYRQDPGLGLRLIYFSYDVKMKEKGDIPEGYSVSREKKERFSLILESASTNQTSMYLCASSSSAGSYEQYFGPGTRLTVT.

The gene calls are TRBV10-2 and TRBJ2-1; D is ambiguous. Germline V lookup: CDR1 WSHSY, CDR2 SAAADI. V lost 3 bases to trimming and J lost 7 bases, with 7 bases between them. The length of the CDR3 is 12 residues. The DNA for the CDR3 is TGCGCCAGCAGTGAATATGAGAATGAGCAGTTCTTC. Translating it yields CASSEYENEQFF.

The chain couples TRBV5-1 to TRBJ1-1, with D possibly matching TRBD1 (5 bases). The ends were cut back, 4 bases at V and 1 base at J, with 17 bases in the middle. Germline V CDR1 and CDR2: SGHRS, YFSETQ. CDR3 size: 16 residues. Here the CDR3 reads CASSPGTSTRNTEAFF. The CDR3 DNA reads TGCGCCAGCAGCCCTGGGACTAGCACCAGGAACACTGAAGCTTTCTTT.

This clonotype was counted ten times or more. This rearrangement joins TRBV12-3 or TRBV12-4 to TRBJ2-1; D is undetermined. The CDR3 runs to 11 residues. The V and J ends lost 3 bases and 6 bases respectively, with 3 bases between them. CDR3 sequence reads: CASSFSNEQFF. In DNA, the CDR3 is TGTGCCAGCAGTTTCAGCAATGAGCAGTTCTTC.

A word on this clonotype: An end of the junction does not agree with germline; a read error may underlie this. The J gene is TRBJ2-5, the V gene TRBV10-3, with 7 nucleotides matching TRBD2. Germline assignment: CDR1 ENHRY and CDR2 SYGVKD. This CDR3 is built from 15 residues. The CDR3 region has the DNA TGTGCCATCAGTGAGACGCAGCGGGGCCAAGAGGCCCAGTACTTC. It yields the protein CAISETQRGQEAQYF.

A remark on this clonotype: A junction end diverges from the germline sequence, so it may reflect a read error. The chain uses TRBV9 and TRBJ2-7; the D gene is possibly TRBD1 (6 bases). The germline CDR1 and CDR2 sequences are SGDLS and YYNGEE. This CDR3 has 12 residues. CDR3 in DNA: TGTGCCAGCAGTTTGACAGGTCGCGAGCGGTACTTC. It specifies CASSLTGRERYF.

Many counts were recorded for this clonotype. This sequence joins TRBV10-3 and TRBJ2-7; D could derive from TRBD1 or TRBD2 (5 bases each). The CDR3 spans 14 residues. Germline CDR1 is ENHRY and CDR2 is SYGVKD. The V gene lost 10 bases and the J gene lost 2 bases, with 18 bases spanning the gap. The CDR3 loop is CATSGTLGTYEQYF. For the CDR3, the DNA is TGTGCCACCTCCGGGACCCTAGGGACCTACGAGCAGTACTTC.

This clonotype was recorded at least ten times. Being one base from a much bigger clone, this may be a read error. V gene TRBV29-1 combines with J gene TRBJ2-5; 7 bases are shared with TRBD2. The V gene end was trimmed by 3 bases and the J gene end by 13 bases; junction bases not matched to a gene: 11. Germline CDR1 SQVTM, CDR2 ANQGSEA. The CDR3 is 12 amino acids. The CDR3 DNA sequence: TGCAGCGTTGAGCCAGCGGGACGCCCCCCGTACTTC. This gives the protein CSVEPAGRPPYF.

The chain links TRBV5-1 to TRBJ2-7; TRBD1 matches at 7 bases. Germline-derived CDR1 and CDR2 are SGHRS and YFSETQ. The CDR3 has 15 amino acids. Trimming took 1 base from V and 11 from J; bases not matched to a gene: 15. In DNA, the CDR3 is TGCGCCAGCAGCTTGACCGAGACAACCGGGACAGTGAAGTACTTC. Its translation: CASSLTETTGTVKYF.

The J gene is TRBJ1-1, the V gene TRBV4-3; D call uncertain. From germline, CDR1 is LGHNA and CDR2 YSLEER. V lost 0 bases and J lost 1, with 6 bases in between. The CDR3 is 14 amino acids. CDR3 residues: CASSQERTNTEAFF. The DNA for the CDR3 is TGCGCCAGCAGCCAAGAACGCACGAACACTGAAGCTTTCTTT.

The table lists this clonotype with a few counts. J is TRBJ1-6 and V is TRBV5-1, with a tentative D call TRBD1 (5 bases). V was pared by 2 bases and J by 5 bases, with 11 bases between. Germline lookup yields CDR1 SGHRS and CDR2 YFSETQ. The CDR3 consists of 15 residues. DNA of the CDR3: TGCGCCAGCAGCTTACGGACACAAAATAATTCACCCCTCCACTTT. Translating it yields CASSLRTQNNSPLHF.